These 7 T cell receptor beta chains were all obtained from the same sample, sequenced in a study of T-cell memory formation after mild COVID-19. TCRdb re-called the 5' RACE reads through MiXCR, storing one row per CDR3 protein. Of 450,000 or so distinct CDR3 sequences in the sample, roughly 20% were seen once. Input material: PBMCs or a T cell subset sorted from them (not recorded which). These receptors all stem from an adult woman who had mild COVID-19 (a few samples of this study predate the infection). Cell type and time point are not known.

V gene TRBV13 combines with J gene TRBJ2-6; a weak D match, TRBD2 (6 bases). The CDR3 length is 18 residues. The germline gives CDR1 PRHDT, CDR2 FYEKMQ (reference sequence). V lost 7 bases, J lost 1 base, and 20 bases lay in between. The CDR3 DNA is TGTGCCAGCACCCTCGAGGTTGGGGGGATATCTGGGGCCAACGTCCTGACTTTC. It codes for CASTLEVGGISGANVLTF.

The V and J genes are TRBV24-1 and TRBJ2-2, with no clear D. V was pared by 4 bases and J by 0 bases, with 11 bases between. This CDR3 spans 16 amino acids. Per the germline V gene, CDR1 is KGHDR and CDR2 is SFDVKD. The DNA for the CDR3 is TGTGCCACCAGTGACCATGACGGACCGAACACCGGGGAGCTGTTTTTT. It yields the protein CATSDHDGPNTGELFF.

This chain connects TRBV27 to TRBJ2-7; TRBD1 might be the D (5 bases). The germline V gene encodes CDR1 MNHEY and CDR2 SMNVEV (reference sequence). The V end was cut by 6 bases, the J end by 2 bases, with 17 bases between. The CDR3 runs 15 residues. This CDR3 is CASSPTLGRAYEQYF. The CDR3 DNA reads as TGTGCCAGCAGCCCTACCCTAGGCAGGGCCTACGAGCAGTACTTC.

In its sample, this clonotype was seen a few times. The V call is TRBV24-1, the J call TRBJ1-1, with D tentatively TRBD1 (6 bases). V dropped 10 bases and J dropped 2 bases, with 19 bases sitting between them. There are 15 residues in the CDR3. The germline CDR1 and CDR2 sequences are KGHDR and SFDVKD. This chain's CDR3 is CATQAPGALNTEAFF. The DNA of the CDR3 is TGTGCCACACAAGCTCCGGGGGCCCTCAACACTGAAGCTTTCTTT.

The chain carries TRBV24-1 and TRBJ2-5; 8 positions match TRBD2. The J segment lost 1 base and the V segment lost 11 bases, leaving 20 bases of the junction unmatched. Germline V lookup: CDR1 KGHDR, CDR2 SFDVKD. CDR3 length: 18 residues. CDR3 nucleotide sequence: TGTGCCATATCCCCGGGGACTAGAATATCGCGAGGCCAAGAGACCCAGTACTTC. Protein sequence: CAISPGTRISRGQETQYF.

The chain uses TRBV27 and TRBJ2-2, with 7 bases fitting TRBD1. Losses at the gene ends were 0 bases for V and 7 bases for J; bases not matched to a gene: 11. This CDR3 is 17 amino acids long. CDR1 and CDR2 from the germline V gene are MNHEY and SMNVEV (reference sequence). The CDR3 region has the DNA TGTGCCAGCAGTTTATCGCGACCGACAGGGCCCAACGGGGAGCTGTTTTTT. Protein product: CASSLSRPTGPNGELFF.

This clonotype was found a few times. This sequence joins TRBV24-1 and TRBJ2-2; possibly TRBD2 for D (6 bases). Germline CDR1 is KGHDR and CDR2 is SFDVKD. This CDR3 region has 14 residues. The germline V and J ends were trimmed by 4 bases and 3 bases, with 8 bases remaining between them. The CDR3: CATSEWGDTGELFF. The CDR3 DNA sequence: TGTGCCACCAGTGAGTGGGGGGACACCGGGGAGCTGTTTTTT.